Shown below are 9 T cell receptor beta chains from a single sample sequenced in a study of blood T cell repertoires in COVID-19. Assay used: immunoSEQ multiplex PCR; TCRdb lists only in-frame clones, some missing. The repertoire holds 280,000 or so clones, with about 83% as singletons. The sequenced material came from PBMCs or T cells enriched from blood (not recorded which). These receptors came from a woman aged 40 to 50 who had recovered from COVID-19.

The rearrangement joins TRBV7-2 to TRBJ2-7; D perhaps matches TRBD1 (6 bases). Trimming stripped 3 bases from V and 6 bases from J, with 12 bases between. The CDR3 contains 13 residues. Germline-derived CDR1 and CDR2 are SGHTA and FQGNSA. Written as DNA, the CDR3 is TGTGCCAGCAGCTTCCCACAGGGATCCGAGCAGTACTTC. Its translation: CASSFPQGSEQYF.

This chain connects TRBV28 to TRBJ1-5; TRBD1 is a possible D gene (5 bases). There are 15 residues in the CDR3. With 3 bases removed from V and 5 bases from J, the gap between germline ends came to 14 bases. CDR1 and CDR2 (germline): MDHEN, SYDVKM. As DNA, the CDR3 is TGTGCCAGCAGTTTTATGCAGGGAATGTATCAGCCCCAGCATTTT. It is translated as CASSFMQGMYQPQHF.

The V call is TRBV18, the J call TRBJ2-5, with D possibly matching TRBD1 (6 bases). The CDR3 sequence is 15 residues long. The germline V and J ends were trimmed by 8 bases and 0 bases, with 16 bases remaining between them. The germline gives CDR1 KGHSH, CDR2 LQKENI. This CDR3 reads CASTRDTMYQETQYF. In DNA, the CDR3 is TGTGCCAGCACAAGGGACACCATGTACCAAGAGACCCAGTACTTC.

The V gene is TRBV10-2, the J gene TRBJ1-2; TRBD1 aligns across 11 bases. CDR3 length: 16 amino acids. Germline V gene lookup returns CDR1 WSHSY and CDR2 SAAADI. The V segment lost 0 bases and the J segment 5 bases; nucleotides outside the gene matches: 5. The CDR3 DNA reads TGCGCCAGCAGTGAGTCTTGGACAGGGGGCGGTTATGGCTACACCTTC. Translation gives CASSESWTGGGYGYTF.

This clone was seen more than once but under ten times. The V and J genes are TRBV3-1 (or the pseudogene TRBV3-2) and TRBJ2-7; the match to TRBD1 covers 8 bases. V shed 3 bases and J 6 bases; nucleotides not matched to a gene: 7. The CDR3 covers 14 residues. CDR1 is LGHDT, CDR2 YNNKEL, per germline (reference sequence). CDR3 nucleotide sequence: TGTGCCAGCAGCCACCTCGGACAGGGTGCCGAGCAGTACTTC. It specifies CASSHLGQGAEQYF.

The chain uses TRBV28 and TRBJ1-5; D not certain. This CDR3 is 14 amino acids long. The V end was cut by 6 bases, the J end by 5 bases, with 14 bases between. Germline-derived CDR1 and CDR2 are MDHEN and SYDVKM. For the CDR3, the DNA is TGTGCCAGCAGCATTACGGAGGGCTATCAGCCCCAGCATTTT. Its protein is CASSITEGYQPQHF.

A single count supports this clone. This sequence joins TRBV30 and TRBJ2-1, with D hard to call. The V gene lost 2 bases and the J gene lost 4 bases, with 9 bases spanning the gap. The CDR3 runs to 13 residues. The V gene's germline CDR1 is GTSNPN and CDR2 SVGIG (reference sequence). CDR3 nucleotides: TGTGCCTGGAGTTTACAGCATTACAATGAGCAGTTCTTC. Residues: CAWSLQHYNEQFF.

This clone was seen a single time. This chain uses TRBV18 with TRBJ2-1, with 8 bases fitting TRBD2. V was clipped by 0 bases and J by 8 bases; unmatched bases: 9. The CDR3 loop spans 16 amino acids. The germline V gene encodes CDR1 KGHSH and CDR2 LQKENI. CDR3 amino acids: CASSPPRSGGPDEQFF. CDR3 bases: TGTGCCAGCTCACCACCGAGATCGGGAGGGCCCGATGAGCAGTTCTTC. Looking up the rest from reference TRBV18 and TRBJ2-1 gives the full variable domain: NAGVMQNPRHLVRRRGQEARLRCSPMKGHSHVYWYRQLPEEGLKFMVYLQKENIIDESGMPKERFSAEFPKEGPSILRIQQVVRGDSAAYFCASSPPRSGGPDEQFFGPGTRLTVL.

This rearrangement joins TRBV10-1 to TRBJ2-1, with D tentatively TRBD2 (6 bases). Germline assignment: CDR1 WNHNN and CDR2 SYGVQD (reference sequence). Trimming pared 4 bases from V and 0 bases from J, leaving 13 bases between. CDR3 length: 16 amino acids. For the CDR3, the DNA is TGCGCCAGCAGTGGATCCGGGACTCACTCCTACAATGAGCAGTTCTTC. This gives the protein CASSGSGTHSYNEQFF.